The sequence of this T cell receptor beta chain was determined in a study of blood T cell repertoires in COVID-19. Study at large: COVID-19 samples from acute and convalescent phases originated in the United States, Italy and Spain. In each case, the material was cDNA or gDNA derived from T cells, B-cell-depleted T cells, or PBMCs.

As originally analysed: It was from reference gene primer amplification that nucleated cell counts were estimated. This table comes from immunoSEQ multiplex PCR, and its TCRdb copy is limited to in-frame clones, with some not included. V and J calls and clone size come straight from that table; D and trimming were deduced from the DNA. Among roughly 63,000 clones listed, 88% were seen once. V shed 2 bases and J shed 0 bases, with 8 bases lying between them. The CDR3 totals 14 residues. Germline lookup yields CDR1 SGHVS and CDR2 FQNEAQ. The chain carries TRBV7-8 and TRBJ2-7; D unresolved. This sequence was found in a woman aged 45-65 years with active or convalescent COVID-19. The sample taken for sequencing was peripheral blood. The CDR3 DNA reads as TGTGCCAGCAGCTTATCTAGTTACTCCTACGAGCAGTACTTC. This gives the protein CASSLSSYSYEQYF.